Below, 5 T cell receptor beta chains from the same sample are listed, as sequenced in a study of lymphopenia after photon versus proton radiotherapy (dated by TCRdb to 2018 to 2020). The library was produced with the immunoSEQ multiplex PCR assay. The immuneACCESS repertoire file appears here via TCRdb, limited to in-frame rearrangements. These files lack a portion of the clones; in checked studies, under half of the deficit traces to unresolved V genes, and the cause of the others is not known. The table for this sample lists 65,000 or so clones; around 90% of them were counted only once. The top ten constitute 9.5% to 15% of the sample. Specimen: peripheral blood, collected from a patient treated with proton-based radiotherapy. All receptors derive from a man at least 80 years old with esophageal cancer.

V usage is TRBV6-5 and J usage is TRBJ2-2; D may be TRBD1 or TRBD2 (5 bases each). The CDR3 is made up of 13 amino acids. The germline CDR1 and CDR2 sequences are MNHEY and SVGAGI. V lost 0 bases and J lost 10, with 9 bases in between. CDR3 amino acids: CASSYSGDAELFF. CDR3 coding DNA: TGTGCCAGCAGTTACTCGGGGGATGCGGAGCTGTTTTTT.

The chain uses TRBV19 and TRBJ1-2; maybe TRBD1 (5 bases). This CDR3 is 15 amino acids long. The V end lost 1 base, the J end lost 5 bases, and 14 bases lay between the germline ends. Germline V gene data show CDR1 as LNHDA and CDR2 as SQIVND (reference sequence). As DNA, the CDR3 is TGTGCCAGTAGTATAGGACAGACGGCAGCTTATGGCTACACCTTC. It translates to CASSIGQTAAYGYTF.

The rearrangement links TRBV4-3 to TRBJ2-2; 9 positions agree with TRBD2. Germline V gene data show CDR1 as LGHNA and CDR2 as YSLEER. The V and J ends lost 0 bases and 7 bases, in that order; junction bases with no gene match: 3. The CDR3 loop spans 15 amino acids. In DNA, the CDR3 is TGCGCCAGCAGCCAAGATGTACTAGCGGGCGGGGAGCTGTTTTTT. The encoded protein is CASSQDVLAGGELFF.

The chain recombines TRBV9 with TRBJ2-3; weak D call: TRBD2 (5 bases). This CDR3 is built from 15 residues. Between the trimmed V and J ends, which lost 0 bases and 4 bases, there was a span of 12 bases. CDR1 and CDR2 from the germline V gene are SGDLS and YYNGEE. CDR3 sequence (DNA): TGTGCCAGCAGCGTAGGCGCGAACGGGGCAGATACGCAGTATTTT. This sequence encodes CASSVGANGADTQYF.

This chain joins TRBV5-1 and TRBJ2-5; 10 bases align to TRBD2. Germline assignment: CDR1 SGHRS and CDR2 YFSETQ. This CDR3 has 15 residues. The junction had 6 bases not matched to a gene; V was cut back by 2 bases and J by 5 bases. The CDR3 DNA reads TGCGCCAGCAGCTTAACCGGGACTAGCGACGAGACCCAGTACTTC. Protein product: CASSLTGTSDETQYF.